The sample holds many counts of the clone carrying this TCR beta chain. Stable Graves' hyperthyroidism meant no ophthalmopathy progression within 18 months. The sample is drawn from a study of T cells in Graves' hyperthyroidism and ophthalmopathy. Study information: Peripheral blood was secured at the point of initial diagnosis, before any treatment.

Template material for amplifying TCR beta CDR3 regions consisted of RNA transcripts. During a first-round RT-PCR of the TCR CDR3, the HTBI primer set was used. Each CDR3 protein is one row after TCRdb ran MiXCR on the multiplex PCR reads. Here the sample spans around 480,000 distinct CDR3 sequences, about an eighth being singletons. The ends lost 4 bases at V and 5 bases at J; junction bases unmatched: 10. This CDR3 spans 16 amino acids. Germline CDR1 ENHRY, CDR2 SYGVKD. This sequence was found in a woman aged 18-30 years with Graves' hyperthyroidism. This sequence joins TRBV10-3 and TRBJ2-7, with TRBD1 matching over 11 bases. Sequenced sample: blood. In nucleotides, the CDR3 is TGTGCCATCAGTGGGCGGACTGGGACAGGGGGGAACGAGCAGTACTTC. It specifies CAISGRTGTGGNEQYF.